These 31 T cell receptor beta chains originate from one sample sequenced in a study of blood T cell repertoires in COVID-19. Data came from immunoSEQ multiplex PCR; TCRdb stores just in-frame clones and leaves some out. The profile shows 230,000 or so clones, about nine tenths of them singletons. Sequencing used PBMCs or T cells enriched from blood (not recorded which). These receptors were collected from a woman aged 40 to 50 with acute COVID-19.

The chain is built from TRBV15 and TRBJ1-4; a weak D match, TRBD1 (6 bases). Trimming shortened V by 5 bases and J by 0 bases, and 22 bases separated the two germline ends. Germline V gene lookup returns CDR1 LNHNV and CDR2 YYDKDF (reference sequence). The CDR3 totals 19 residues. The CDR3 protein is CATSQGKGHRVATNEKLFF. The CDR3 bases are TGTGCCACCAGCCAGGGGAAGGGACACCGAGTTGCAACTAATGAAAAACTGTTTTTT.

The CDR3 loop reads CASSPTRVTDTQYF. As DNA, the CDR3 is TGTGCCAGCAGTCCTACTCGGGTCACAGATACGCAGTATTTT. The chain joins TRBV7-2 to TRBJ2-3; D unclear. V dropped 6 bases and J dropped 2 bases, with 12 bases sitting between them. CDR1 and CDR2 (germline): SGHTA, FQGNSA. The CDR3 is 14 residues long.

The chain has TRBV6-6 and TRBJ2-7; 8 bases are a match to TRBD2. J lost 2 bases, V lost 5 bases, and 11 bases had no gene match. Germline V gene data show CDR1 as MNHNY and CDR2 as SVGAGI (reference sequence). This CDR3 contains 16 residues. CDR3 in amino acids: CASSHSSRGVPYEQYV. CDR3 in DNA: TGTGCCAGCAGTCATTCGTCGCGGGGGGTACCCTACGAGCAGTACGTC.

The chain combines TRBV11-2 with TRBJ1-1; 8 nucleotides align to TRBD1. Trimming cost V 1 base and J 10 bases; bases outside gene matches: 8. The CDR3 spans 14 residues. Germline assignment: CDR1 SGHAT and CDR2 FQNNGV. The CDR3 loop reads CASSLGRGHGGAFF. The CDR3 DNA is TGTGCCAGCAGCTTAGGCAGGGGGCACGGTGGAGCTTTCTTT. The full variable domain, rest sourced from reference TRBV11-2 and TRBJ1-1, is EAGVAQSPRYKIIEKRQSVAFWCNPISGHATLYWYQQILGQGPKLLIQFQNNGVVDDSQLPKDRFSAERLKGVDSTLKIQPAKLEDSAVYLCASSLGRGHGGAFFGQGTRLTVV.

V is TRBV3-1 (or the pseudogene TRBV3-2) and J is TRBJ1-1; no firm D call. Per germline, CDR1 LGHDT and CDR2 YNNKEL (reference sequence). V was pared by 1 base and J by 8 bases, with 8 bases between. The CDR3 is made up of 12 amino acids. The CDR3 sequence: CASSQVPQEAFF. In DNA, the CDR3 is TGTGCCAGCAGCCAAGTTCCCCAAGAAGCTTTCTTT.

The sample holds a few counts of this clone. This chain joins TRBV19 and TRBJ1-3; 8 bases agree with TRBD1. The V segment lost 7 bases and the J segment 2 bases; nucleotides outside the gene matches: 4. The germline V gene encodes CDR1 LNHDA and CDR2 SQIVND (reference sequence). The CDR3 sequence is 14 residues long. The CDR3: CASIHRGTGNTIYF. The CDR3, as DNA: TGTGCCAGTATCCACAGGGGGACTGGAAACACCATATATTTT.

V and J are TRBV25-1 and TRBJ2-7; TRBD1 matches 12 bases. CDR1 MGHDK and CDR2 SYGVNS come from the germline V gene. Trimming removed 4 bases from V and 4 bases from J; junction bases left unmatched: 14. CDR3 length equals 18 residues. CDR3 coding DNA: TGTGCCAGCAGTGCTTGGGACAGGGGGCGAAGGGAAAATTACGAGCAGTACTTC. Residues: CASSAWDRGRRENYEQYF.

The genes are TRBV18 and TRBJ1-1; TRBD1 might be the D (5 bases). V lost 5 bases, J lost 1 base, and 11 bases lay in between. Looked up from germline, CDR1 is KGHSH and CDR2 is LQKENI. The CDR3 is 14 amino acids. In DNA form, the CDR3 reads TGTGCCAGCTCAGCGACAGATCAGAACACTGAAGCTTTCTTT. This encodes CASSATDQNTEAFF.

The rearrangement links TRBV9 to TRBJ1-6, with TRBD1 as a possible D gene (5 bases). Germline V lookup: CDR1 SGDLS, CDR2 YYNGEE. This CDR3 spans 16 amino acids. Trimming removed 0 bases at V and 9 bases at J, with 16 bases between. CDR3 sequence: CASSVDPGQGGSPLHF. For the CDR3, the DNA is TGTGCCAGCAGCGTAGATCCAGGGCAGGGTGGTTCACCCCTCCACTTT.

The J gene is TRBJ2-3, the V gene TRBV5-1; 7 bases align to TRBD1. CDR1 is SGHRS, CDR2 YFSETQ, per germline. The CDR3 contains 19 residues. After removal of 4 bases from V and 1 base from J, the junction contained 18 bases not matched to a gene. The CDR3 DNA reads TGCGCCAGCAGCCGAATGACAGGGTGGGACAGTGGTGGCACAGATACGCAGTATTTT. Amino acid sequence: CASSRMTGWDSGGTDTQYF.

CDR3 sequence: CASGDRYGYTF. The CDR3 DNA is TGTGCCAGCGGGGACAGGTATGGCTACACCTTC. This chain links TRBV5-4 with TRBJ1-2; 8 bases line up with TRBD1. V gave up 7 bases and J gave up 5 bases; unmatched junction bases: 1. Germline lookup yields CDR1 SGHNT and CDR2 YYREEE (reference sequence). This CDR3 is built from 11 residues.

The CDR3 sequence: CAISDSSGGEYNEQFF. The CDR3 DNA reads TGTGCCATCAGTGATTCTAGCGGGGGGGAATACAATGAGCAGTTCTTC. This chain uses TRBV10-3 with TRBJ2-1, with 12 bases fitting TRBD2. The V gene end was trimmed by 3 bases and the J gene end by 4 bases; junction bases not matched to a gene: 4. CDR1 and CDR2 from the germline V gene are ENHRY and SYGVKD. This CDR3 spans 16 amino acids.

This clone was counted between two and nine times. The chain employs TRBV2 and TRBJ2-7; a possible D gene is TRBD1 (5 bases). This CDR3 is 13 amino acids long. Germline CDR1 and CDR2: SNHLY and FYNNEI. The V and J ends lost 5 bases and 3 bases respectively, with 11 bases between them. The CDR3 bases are TGTGCCAGCAGTTTACAGGTACTCTACGAGCAGTACTTC. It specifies CASSLQVLYEQYF.

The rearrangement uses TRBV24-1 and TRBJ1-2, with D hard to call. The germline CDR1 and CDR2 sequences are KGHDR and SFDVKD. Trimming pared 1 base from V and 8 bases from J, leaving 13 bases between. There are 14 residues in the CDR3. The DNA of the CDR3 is TGTGCCACCAGTGATTTAGGAGGGCAGGAAGGCTACACCTTC. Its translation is CATSDLGGQEGYTF.

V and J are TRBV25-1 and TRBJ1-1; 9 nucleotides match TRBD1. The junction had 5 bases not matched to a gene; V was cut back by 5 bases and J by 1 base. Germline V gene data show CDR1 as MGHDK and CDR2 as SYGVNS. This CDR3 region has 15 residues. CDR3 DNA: TGTGCCAGCAGTTTCCGGACAGGGGAGAACACTGAAGCTTTCTTT. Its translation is CASSFRTGENTEAFF.

Here the CDR3 reads CAPPGGYGYTF. CDR3 bases: TGTGCCCCCCCCGGGGGCTATGGCTACACCTTC. The chain couples TRBV24-1 to TRBJ1-2; perhaps TRBD1 as D (5 bases). From germline, CDR1 is KGHDR and CDR2 SFDVKD. The CDR3 has 11 residues. The V gene lost 12 bases and the J gene lost 4 bases, with 11 bases spanning the gap.

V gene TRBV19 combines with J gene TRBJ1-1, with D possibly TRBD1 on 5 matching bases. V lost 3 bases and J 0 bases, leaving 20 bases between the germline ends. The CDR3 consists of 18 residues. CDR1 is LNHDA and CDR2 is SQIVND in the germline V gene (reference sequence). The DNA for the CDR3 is TGTGCCAGTAGTATGGATGGGGGACTTAACGTTTTGAACACTGAAGCTTTCTTT. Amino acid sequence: CASSMDGGLNVLNTEAFF.

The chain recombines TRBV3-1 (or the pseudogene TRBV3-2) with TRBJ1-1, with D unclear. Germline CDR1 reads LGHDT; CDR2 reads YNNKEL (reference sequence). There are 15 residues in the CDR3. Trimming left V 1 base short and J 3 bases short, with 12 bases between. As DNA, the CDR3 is TGTGCCAGCAGCCAAGGTGAGGATAGGTACACTGAAGCTTTCTTT. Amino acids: CASSQGEDRYTEAFF.

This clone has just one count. The CDR3 is CASSQAGNFYYGYTF. The CDR3 bases are TGCGCCAGCAGCCAGGCAGGGAACTTCTACTATGGCTACACCTTC. The V call is TRBV4-1, the J call TRBJ1-2; possibly TRBD1 for D (5 bases). Trimming took off 3 bases at V and 3 bases at J, with 14 bases between the two ends. Looked up from germline, CDR1 is MGHRA and CDR2 is YSYEKL. This CDR3 has 15 residues.

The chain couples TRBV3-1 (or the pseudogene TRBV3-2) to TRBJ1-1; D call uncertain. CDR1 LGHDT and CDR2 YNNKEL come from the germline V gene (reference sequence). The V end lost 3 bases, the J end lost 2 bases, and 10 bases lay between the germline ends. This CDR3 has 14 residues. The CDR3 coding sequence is TGTGCCAGCAGCCACCTCCCAGGAAACACTGAAGCTTTCTTT. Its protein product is CASSHLPGNTEAFF.

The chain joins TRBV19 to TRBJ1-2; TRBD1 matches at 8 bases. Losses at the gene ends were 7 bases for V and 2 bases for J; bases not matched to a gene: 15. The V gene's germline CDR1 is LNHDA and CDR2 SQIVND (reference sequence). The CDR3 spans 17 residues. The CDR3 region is CASTPGGPGGGNYGYTF. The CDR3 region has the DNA TGTGCCAGTACTCCAGGGGGCCCAGGGGGCGGAAACTATGGCTACACCTTC.

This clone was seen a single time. This CDR3 reads CASSIGPGQGMGQYF. CDR3 bases: TGTGCCAGTAGTATAGGACCGGGACAGGGGATGGGGCAGTATTTT. The chain links TRBV19 to TRBJ2-3; 10 bases match TRBD1. The CDR3 loop spans 15 amino acids. V lost 1 base to trimming and J lost 11 bases; unmatched junction nucleotides: 9. Germline CDR1 and CDR2: LNHDA and SQIVND (reference sequence).

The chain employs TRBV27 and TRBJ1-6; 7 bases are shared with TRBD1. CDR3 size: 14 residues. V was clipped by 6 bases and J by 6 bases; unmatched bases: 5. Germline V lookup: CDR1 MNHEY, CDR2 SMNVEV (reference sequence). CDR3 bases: TGTGCCAGCAGCCCGGGACAGACTAATTCACCCCTCCACTTT. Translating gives CASSPGQTNSPLHF.

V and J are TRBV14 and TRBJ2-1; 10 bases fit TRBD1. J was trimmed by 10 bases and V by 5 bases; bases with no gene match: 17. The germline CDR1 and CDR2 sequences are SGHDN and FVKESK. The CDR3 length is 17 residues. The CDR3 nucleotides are TGTGCCAGCAGCACCCACCGGGACAGGGGTTTGATGGGCGAGCAGTTCTTC. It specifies CASSTHRDRGLMGEQFF.

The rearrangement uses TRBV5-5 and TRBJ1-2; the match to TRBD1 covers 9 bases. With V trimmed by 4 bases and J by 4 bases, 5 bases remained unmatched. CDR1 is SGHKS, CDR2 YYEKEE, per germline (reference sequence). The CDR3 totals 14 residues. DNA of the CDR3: TGTGCCAGCAGCCCCCGGGACAGGGCCTATGGCTACACCTTC. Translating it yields CASSPRDRAYGYTF.

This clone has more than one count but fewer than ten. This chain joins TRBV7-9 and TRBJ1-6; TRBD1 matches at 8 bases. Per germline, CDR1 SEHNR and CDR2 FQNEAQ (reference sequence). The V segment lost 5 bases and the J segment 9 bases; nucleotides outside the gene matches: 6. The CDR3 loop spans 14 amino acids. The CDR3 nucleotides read TGTGCCAGCAGCGGGGGGACAGGCAGTTCACCCCTCCACTTT. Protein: CASSGGTGSSPLHF.

CDR3 sequence (DNA): TGCGCCAGCAGCCACCGGACAGGGAATGCCGGGGAGCTGTTTTTT. The encoded protein is CASSHRTGNAGELFF. The gene calls are TRBV5-1 and TRBJ2-2; TRBD1 matches 8 bases. The CDR3 contains 15 residues. Germline CDR1 is SGHRS and CDR2 is YFSETQ. V lost 4 bases, J lost 6 bases, and 8 bases stayed unmatched.

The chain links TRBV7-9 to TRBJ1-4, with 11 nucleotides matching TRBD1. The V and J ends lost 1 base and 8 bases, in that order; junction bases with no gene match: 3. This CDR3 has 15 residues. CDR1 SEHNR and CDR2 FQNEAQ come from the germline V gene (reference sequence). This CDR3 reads CASSLVDRGREKLFF. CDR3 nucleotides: TGTGCCAGCAGCTTAGTGGACAGGGGGCGAGAAAAACTGTTTTTT.

The CDR3 DNA reads as TGCGCCAGCGGGGAGAATAGAGCGAACACTGAAGCTTTCTTT. This sequence encodes CASGENRANTEAFF. This rearrangement joins TRBV5-1 to TRBJ1-1; no firm D call. This CDR3 contains 14 residues. The ends were cut back, 7 bases at V and 1 base at J, with 14 bases in the middle. CDR1 is SGHRS, CDR2 YFSETQ, per germline. Using reference TRBV5-1 and TRBJ1-1 for the parts outside the CDR3, the full variable domain is KAGVTQTPRYLIKTRGQQVTLSCSPISGHRSVSWYQQTPGQGLQFLFEYFSETQRNKGNFPGRFSGRQFSNSRSEMNVSTLELGDSALYLCASGENRANTEAFFGQGTRLTVV.

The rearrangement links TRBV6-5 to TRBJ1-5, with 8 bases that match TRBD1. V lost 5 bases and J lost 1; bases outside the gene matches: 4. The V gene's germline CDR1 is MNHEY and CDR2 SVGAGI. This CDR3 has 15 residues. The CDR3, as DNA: TGTGCCAGCAGTCGACAGGGGCTAAGCAATCAGCCCCAGCATTTT. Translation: CASSRQGLSNQPQHF.

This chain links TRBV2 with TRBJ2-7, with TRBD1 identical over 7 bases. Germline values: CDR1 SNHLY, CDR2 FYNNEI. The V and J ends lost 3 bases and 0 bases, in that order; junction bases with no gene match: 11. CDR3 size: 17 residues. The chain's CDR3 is CASSDLGQELPSYEQYF. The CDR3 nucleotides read TGTGCCAGCAGTGATCTCGGACAGGAACTTCCCTCCTACGAGCAGTACTTC.